The source of this TCR beta chain is a study of shared clonotypes between healthy human individuals. Study findings and constraints: Clonotype sharing among donors likely depends on sequencing depth.

V lost 5 bases, J lost 0 bases, and 11 bases lay in between. The CDR3 covers 15 residues. Germline V gene sequence: CDR1 MNHEY, CDR2 SVGAGI. The assay was immunoSEQ multiplex PCR, and TCRdb's table has in-frame clones only and misses some. The data show millions of clones, just over 90% seen once. As defined, naive CD8 cells were CD45RO-negative and positively selected for CCR7, with terminally differentiated effector memory CD45RA+ cells excluded. This clone appeared a single time. Antigen unknown. This receptor was identified in a young man in good health. Some clones in this sample may be carry-over from other donors' samples. The J gene is TRBJ2-1, the V gene TRBV6-5; D is possibly TRBD1 (6 bases). The sequenced material came from naive CD8+ T cells from PBMCs. CDR3 bases: TGTGCCAGCAGTAGCCGGGACATCTCCTACAATGAGCAGTTCTTC. Protein sequence: CASSSRDISYNEQFF.